This TCR beta chain was sequenced in a study of control samples from healthy donors and cancer patients. The CDR3 spans 14 residues. CDR1 SGHNT and CDR2 YYREEE come from the germline V gene (reference sequence). Between the trimmed V and J ends, which lost 4 bases and 2 bases, there was a span of 11 bases. This clone was recorded only once. TCRdb's table, derived via immunoSEQ multiplex PCR, lists solely in-frame clones and lacks some. The repertoire includes about 94,000 clones, 90% of them detected once, and roughly 3.4% sits in the top ten. This receptor was obtained from a woman aged 18-29 years in good health. The sequenced sample consisted of blood. This sequence joins TRBV5-4 and TRBJ2-3; no firm D call. This CDR3 is CASSSDLSTDTQYF. The CDR3 nucleotides are TGTGCCAGCAGCAGCGACTTGTCCACAGATACGCAGTATTTT.